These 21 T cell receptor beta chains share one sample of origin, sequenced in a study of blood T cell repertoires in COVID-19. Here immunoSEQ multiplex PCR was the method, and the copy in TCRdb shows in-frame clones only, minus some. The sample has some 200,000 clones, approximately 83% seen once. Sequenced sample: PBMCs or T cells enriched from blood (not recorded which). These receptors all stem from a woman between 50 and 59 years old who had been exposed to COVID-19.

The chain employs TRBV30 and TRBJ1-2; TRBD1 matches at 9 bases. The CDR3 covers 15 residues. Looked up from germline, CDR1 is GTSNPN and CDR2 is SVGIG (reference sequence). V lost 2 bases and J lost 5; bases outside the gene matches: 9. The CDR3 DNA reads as TGTGCCTGGAGTCCCCACAGGGGGCGGGAATATGGCTACACCTTC. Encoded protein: CAWSPHRGREYGYTF.

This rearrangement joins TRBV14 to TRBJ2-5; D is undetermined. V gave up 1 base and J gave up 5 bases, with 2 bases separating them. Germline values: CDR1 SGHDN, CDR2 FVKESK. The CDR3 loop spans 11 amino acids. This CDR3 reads CASSQAETQYF. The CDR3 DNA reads TGTGCCAGCAGCCAAGCGGAGACCCAGTACTTC.

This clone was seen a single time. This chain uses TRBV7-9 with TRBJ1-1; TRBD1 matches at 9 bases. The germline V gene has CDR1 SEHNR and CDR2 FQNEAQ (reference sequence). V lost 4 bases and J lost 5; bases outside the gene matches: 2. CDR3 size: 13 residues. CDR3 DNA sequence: TGTGCCAGCAGCTACGGACAGGGGACTGAAGCTTTCTTT. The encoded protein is CASSYGQGTEAFF.

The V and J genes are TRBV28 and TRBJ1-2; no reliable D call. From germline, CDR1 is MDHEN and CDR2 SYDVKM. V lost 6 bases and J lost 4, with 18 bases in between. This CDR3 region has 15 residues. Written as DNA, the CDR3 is TGTGCCAGCAGAGAGGGTAGAATCGCCGGCTATGGCTACACCTTC. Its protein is CASREGRIAGYGYTF.

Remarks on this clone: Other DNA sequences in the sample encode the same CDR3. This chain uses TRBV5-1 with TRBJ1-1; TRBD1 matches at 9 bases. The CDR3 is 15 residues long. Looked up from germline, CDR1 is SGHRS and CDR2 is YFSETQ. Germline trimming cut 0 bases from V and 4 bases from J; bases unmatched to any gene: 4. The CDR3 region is CASSLGLQGATEAFF. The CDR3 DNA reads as TGCGCCAGCAGCTTGGGCTTACAGGGGGCCACTGAAGCTTTCTTT.

The CDR3 protein is CASSAQGRTEAFF. The CDR3, as DNA: TGTGCCAGCAGCGCACAGGGGCGAACTGAAGCTTTCTTT. The chain has TRBV6-5 and TRBJ1-1; TRBD1 agrees at 7 bases. V dropped 6 bases and J dropped 5; count of bases not matched to a gene: 6. This CDR3 region has 13 residues. The V gene's germline CDR1 is MNHEY and CDR2 SVGAGI.

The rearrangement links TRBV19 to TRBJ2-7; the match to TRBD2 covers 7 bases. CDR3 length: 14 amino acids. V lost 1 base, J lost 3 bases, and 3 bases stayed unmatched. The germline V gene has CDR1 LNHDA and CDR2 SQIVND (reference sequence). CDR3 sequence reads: CASSIASGDYEQYF. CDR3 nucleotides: TGTGCCAGTAGTATAGCGAGCGGGGACTACGAGCAGTACTTC. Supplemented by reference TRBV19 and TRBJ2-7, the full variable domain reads DGGITQSPKYLFRKEGQNVTLSCEQNLNHDAMYWYRQDPGQGLRLIYYSQIVNDFQKGDIAEGYSVSREKKESFPLTVTSAQKNPTAFYLCASSIASGDYEQYFGPGTRLTVT.

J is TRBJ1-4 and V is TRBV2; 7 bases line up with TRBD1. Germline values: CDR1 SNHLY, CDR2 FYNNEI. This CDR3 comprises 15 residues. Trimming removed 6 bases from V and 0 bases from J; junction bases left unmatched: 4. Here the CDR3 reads CASRRQGATNEKLFF. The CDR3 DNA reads TGTGCCAGCAGGAGACAGGGAGCAACTAATGAAAAACTGTTTTTT.

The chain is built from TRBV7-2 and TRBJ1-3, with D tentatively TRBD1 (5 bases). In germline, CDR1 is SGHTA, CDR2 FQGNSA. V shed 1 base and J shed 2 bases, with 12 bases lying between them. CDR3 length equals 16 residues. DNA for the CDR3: TGTGCCAGCAGCTTAGGCCCTCCGGGGGCTGGAAACACCATATATTTT. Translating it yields CASSLGPPGAGNTIYF. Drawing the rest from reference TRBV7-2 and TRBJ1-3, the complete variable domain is GAGVSQSPSNKVTEKGKDVELRCDPISGHTALYWYRQSLGQGLEFLIYFQGNSAPDKSGLPSDRFSAERTGGSVSTLTIQRTQQEDSAVYLCASSLGPPGAGNTIYFGEGSWLTVV.

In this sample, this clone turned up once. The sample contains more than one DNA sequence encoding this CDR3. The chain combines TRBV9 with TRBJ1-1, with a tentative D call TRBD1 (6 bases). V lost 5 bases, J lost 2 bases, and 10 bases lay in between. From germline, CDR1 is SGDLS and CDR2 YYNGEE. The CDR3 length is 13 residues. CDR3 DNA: TGTGCCAGCAGTCCGACAGGAAACACTGAAGCTTTCTTT. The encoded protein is CASSPTGNTEAFF.

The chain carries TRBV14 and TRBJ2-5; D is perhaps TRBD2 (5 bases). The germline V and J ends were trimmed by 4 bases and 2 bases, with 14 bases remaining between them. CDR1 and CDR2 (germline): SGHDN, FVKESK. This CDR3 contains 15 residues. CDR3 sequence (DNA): TGTGCCAGCAGCCCGGCCCCACGGACTCAAGAGACCCAGTACTTC. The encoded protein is CASSPAPRTQETQYF.

The CDR3 coding sequence is TGTGCCAGCTCACTCCGGTCCGGGACAGGAGCTTTCTTT. Translation gives CASSLRSGTGAFF. The chain employs TRBV18 and TRBJ1-1; 8 bases agree with TRBD1. CDR3 length equals 13 residues. Per germline, CDR1 KGHSH and CDR2 LQKENI. V shed 4 bases, J shed 10 bases, and the junction held 8 bases outside the gene matches.

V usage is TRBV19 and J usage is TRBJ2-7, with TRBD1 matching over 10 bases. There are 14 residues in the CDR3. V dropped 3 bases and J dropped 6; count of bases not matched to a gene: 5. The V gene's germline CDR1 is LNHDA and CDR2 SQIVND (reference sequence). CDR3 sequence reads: CASSIRQGAGEQYF. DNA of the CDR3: TGTGCCAGTAGTATCAGACAGGGGGCCGGCGAGCAGTACTTC.

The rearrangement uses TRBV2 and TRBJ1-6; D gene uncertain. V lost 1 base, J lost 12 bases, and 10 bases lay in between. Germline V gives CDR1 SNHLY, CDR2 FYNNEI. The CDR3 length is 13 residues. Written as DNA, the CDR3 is TGTGCCAGCAGTGAAGTAAGGAGGGAACCCCTCCACTTT. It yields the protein CASSEVRREPLHF.

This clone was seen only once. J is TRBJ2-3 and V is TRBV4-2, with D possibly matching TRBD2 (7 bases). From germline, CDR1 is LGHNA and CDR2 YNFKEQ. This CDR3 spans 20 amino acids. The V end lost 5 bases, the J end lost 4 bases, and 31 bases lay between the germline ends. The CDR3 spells CASSAGNRPGTLGGADTQYF. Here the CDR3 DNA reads TGTGCCAGCAGCGCGGGAAATCGTCCGGGGACCTTAGGGGGGGCAGATACGCAGTATTTT.

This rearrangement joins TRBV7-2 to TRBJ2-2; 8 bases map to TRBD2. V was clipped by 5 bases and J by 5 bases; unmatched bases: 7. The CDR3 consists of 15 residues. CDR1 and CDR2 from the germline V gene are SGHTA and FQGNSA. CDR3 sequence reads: CASSTGGAGTGELFF. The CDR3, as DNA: TGTGCCAGCAGCACCGGGGGGGCCGGGACCGGGGAGCTGTTTTTT. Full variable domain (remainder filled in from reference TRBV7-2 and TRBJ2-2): GAGVSQSPSNKVTEKGKDVELRCDPISGHTALYWYRQSLGQGLEFLIYFQGNSAPDKSGLPSDRFSAERTGGSVSTLTIQRTQQEDSAVYLCASSTGGAGTGELFFGEGSRLTVL.

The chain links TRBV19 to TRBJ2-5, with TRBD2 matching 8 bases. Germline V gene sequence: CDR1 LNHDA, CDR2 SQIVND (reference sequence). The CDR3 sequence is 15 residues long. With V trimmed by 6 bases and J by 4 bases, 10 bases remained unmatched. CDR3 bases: TGTGCCAGTAGGGCACGGGGGGGCCTCGGAGAGACCCAGTACTTC. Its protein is CASRARGGLGETQYF. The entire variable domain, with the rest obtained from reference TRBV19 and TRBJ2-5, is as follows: DGGITQSPKYLFRKEGQNVTLSCEQNLNHDAMYWYRQDPGQGLRLIYYSQIVNDFQKGDIAEGYSVSREKKESFPLTVTSAQKNPTAFYLCASRARGGLGETQYFGPGTRLLVL.

CDR3 DNA sequence: TGTGCCAGCAGTCCGGGACAGGGAGTAGTAAGAGGCTACACCTTC. Translation gives CASSPGQGVVRGYTF. The rearrangement joins TRBV6-6 to TRBJ1-2; TRBD1 agrees at 9 bases. Germline V gene lookup returns CDR1 MNHNY and CDR2 SVGAGI (reference sequence). The ends lost 5 bases at V and 8 bases at J; junction bases unmatched: 12. This CDR3 is built from 15 residues.

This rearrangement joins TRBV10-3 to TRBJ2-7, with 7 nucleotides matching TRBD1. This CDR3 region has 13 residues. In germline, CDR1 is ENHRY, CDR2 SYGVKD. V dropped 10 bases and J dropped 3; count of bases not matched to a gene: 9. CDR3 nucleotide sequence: TGTGCCACCGAATCCCGGGACAGCTACGAGCAGTACTTC. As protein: CATESRDSYEQYF.

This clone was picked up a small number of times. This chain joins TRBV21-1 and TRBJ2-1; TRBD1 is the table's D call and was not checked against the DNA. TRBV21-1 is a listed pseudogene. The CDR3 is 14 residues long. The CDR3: CASNLASSYNEQFF. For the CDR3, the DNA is TGTGCCAGCAATCTGGCCAGCTCCTACAATGAGCAGTTCTTC.

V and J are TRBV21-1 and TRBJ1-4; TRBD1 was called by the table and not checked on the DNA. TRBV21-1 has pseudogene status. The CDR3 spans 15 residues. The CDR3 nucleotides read TGTGCCAGCAGCCGTCTCGGACATCCCAATGAAAAACTGTTTTTT. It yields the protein CASSRLGHPNEKLFF.